This T cell receptor beta chain was sequenced during a study of human T cells and chemical hapten exposure (TCRdb year 2021). About the investigation overall: For sensitization, 2% DPC in acetone was applied to a roughly 2 cm by roughly 2 cm area of upper inner arm skin. Weekly therapeutic DPC doses were additionally applied to the scalp of patients throughout the roughly 25-week study period. Patch testing was done on the upper back using Finn chambers containing 0.01% DPC, and results were scored after 6 days according to International Contact Dermatitis Research Group standards. Alopecia areata with under or over 50% scalp involvement, alopecia totalis and alopecia universalis were represented in the patient cohort, which was mostly female. The libraries were sequenced as a pool, and the TCR yield per sample differed mostly because of small variations in library volumes within the pool. Peripheral blood TCR repertoire changes were tracked in vivo in alopecia patients during primary and secondary sensitization to the hapten diphenylcyclopropenone (DPC). Blood samples were taken from patients before sensitization (week 0) and at 2, 6 and about 24 weeks after DPC sensitization. About 27 alopecia patients gave blood for TCR sequencing at one to four time points (pre-sensitization, 2, 6 and 24 weeks). Results and caveats for the whole study, not just this receptor: Patch test score was positively correlated with the number of PT1 expanded TCRs, with significance at thresholds 8, 16 and 32 but not at 4. After repeated subsampling, the strength of the expansion versus patch-test correlation and the threshold at which it became significant changed. Significantly more large CDR3 similarity clusters were formed by expanded TCRs than by pre-sensitization or healthy control sets, consistent with antigen-driven responses. Alopecia, a presumed autoimmune disease, was present in all patients, so the immune response of the patients might differ from that of healthy individuals. No change with DPC sensitization was found in the number of TCRs above 1 in 1000 frequency, and no evidence of global repertoire structure alterations was found.

The time point label of this sample denotes: patch test 1, 2 weeks after DPC sensitization. The sample's treatment or condition label, in plain terms: therapeutic diphenylcyclopropenone sensitization with weekly scalp DPC. Blood at each patch-test visit was drawn before the patch test was applied. Patients were considered eligible if aged 18 to 70, diagnosed with alopecia and deemed suitable for DPC therapy, and patients were excluded if pregnant. Unfractionated whole blood was collected in Tempus Blood RNA tubes, and total RNA was extracted from that blood. CDR1 SGHVS and CDR2 FNYEAQ are derived from the germline V gene. There are 15 amino acids in the CDR3, from cysteine to phenylalanine inclusive. Only the CDR3 part of the read is kept: 45 bases, read in frame from the first base. V is pared back by 1 base and J by 4 bases, with 13 bases lying between the germline termini. A word on this clonotype: Its antigen remains undetermined. Base qualities were left out, and no much larger clone turns up one base away.

The library was made by RACE. The sample was run on a NextSeq 500. During library preparation, unique molecular identifiers were attached to individual cDNA molecules so that TCRs could be counted in a quantitative, reproducible way. Each blood RNA sample was used to sequence both TCR alpha and TCR beta chains. As for the original processing: The median number of TCRs per sample was approximately 96,000, ranging from roughly 23,224 to 690,600. V, J and CDR3 annotation of the TCR reads was carried out using the Decombinator software suite. For PS versus PT1 abundance plots, all samples were subsampled to the same number of TCRs (28,000). Expanded TCRs were defined as absent before sensitization and observed at least eight times at the 2-week time point. In TCRdb, the public reads were trimmed at Q25 with fastp and aligned with MiXCR, with productive beta chains retained. Entries that share a CDR3 protein sequence are merged under the most common genes and DNA. The V and J calls here are based on TCRdb, not the publication. In all, the sample holds some 110,000 distinct CDR3 sequences, and around 10% of those were seen once. Jointly, the top ten make up around 1.4% of the sample.

The chain uses TRBV7-6 and TRBJ1-2; matching of 5 bases hints at TRBD1 as the D gene. This specimen was whole blood, taken in connection with sensitization to the hapten diphenylcyclopropenone (DPC). The source is a woman in her forties or fifties with alopecia areata. Some clones in this sample may be carry-over from other donors' samples. For the CDR3, the sequence is CASSLGGTGFYGYTF. The nucleotide sequence reads TGTGCCAGCAGCTTAGGAGGGACGGGATTCTATGGCTACACCTTC.